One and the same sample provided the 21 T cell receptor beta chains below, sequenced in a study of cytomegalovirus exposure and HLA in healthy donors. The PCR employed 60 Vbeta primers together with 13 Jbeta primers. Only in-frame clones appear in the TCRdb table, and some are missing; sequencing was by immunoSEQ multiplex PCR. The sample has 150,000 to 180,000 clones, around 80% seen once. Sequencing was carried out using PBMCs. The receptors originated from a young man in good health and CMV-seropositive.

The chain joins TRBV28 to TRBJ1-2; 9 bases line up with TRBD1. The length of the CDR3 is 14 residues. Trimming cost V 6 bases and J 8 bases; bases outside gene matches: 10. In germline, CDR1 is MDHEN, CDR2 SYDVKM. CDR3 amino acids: CASSPNRGPEGYTF. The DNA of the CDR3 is TGTGCCAGCAGCCCCAACAGGGGGCCTGAGGGCTACACCTTC.

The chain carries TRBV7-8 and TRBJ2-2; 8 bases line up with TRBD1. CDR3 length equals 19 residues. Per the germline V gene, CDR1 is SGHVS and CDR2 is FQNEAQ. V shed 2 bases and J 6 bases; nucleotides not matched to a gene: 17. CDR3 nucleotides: TGTGCCAGCAGCTTATTCTCCTATGGGGGCCCAGGGGGCTCCGGGGAGCTGTTTTTT. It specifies CASSLFSYGGPGGSGELFF.

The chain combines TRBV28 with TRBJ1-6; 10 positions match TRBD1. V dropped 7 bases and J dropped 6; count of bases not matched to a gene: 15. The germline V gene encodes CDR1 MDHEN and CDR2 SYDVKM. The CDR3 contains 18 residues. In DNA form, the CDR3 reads TGTGCCAGCATTGGCCATTATCTTGACAGGGGGCGTAATTCACCCCTCCACTTT. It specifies CASIGHYLDRGRNSPLHF.

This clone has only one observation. In DNA, the CDR3 is TGTGCCAGCAGCCCCACGGGGGAGTCACAGGCCTACGAGCAGTACTTC. Its protein is CASSPTGESQAYEQYF. The chain has TRBV5-6 and TRBJ2-7, with D possibly being TRBD2 (6 bases). Germline loops: CDR1 SGHDT, CDR2 YYEEEE. Trimming took 4 bases from V and 2 from J, leaving 19 bases between them. CDR3 size: 16 residues.

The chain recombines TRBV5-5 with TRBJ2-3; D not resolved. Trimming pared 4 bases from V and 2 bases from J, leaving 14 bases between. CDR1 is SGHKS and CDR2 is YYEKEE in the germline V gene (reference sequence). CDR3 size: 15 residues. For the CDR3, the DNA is TGTGCCAGCAGCAGAACATGGCAGTCCACAGATACGCAGTATTTT. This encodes CASSRTWQSTDTQYF.

The DNA for the CDR3 is TGTGCCAGCAGCTTACAAAATCAGCCCCAGCATTTT. Its protein product is CASSLQNQPQHF. This chain uses TRBV7-2 with TRBJ1-5; D unclear. The V gene's germline CDR1 is SGHTA and CDR2 FQGNSA. The CDR3 contains 12 residues. V lost 2 bases and J lost 4, with 3 bases in between.

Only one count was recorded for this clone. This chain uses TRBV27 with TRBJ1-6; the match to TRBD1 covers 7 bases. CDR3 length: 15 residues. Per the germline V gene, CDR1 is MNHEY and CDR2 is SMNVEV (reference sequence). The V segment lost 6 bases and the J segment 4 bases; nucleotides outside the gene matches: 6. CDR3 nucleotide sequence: TGTGCCAGCAGCCTACAGGGACAGTATAATTCACCCCTCCACTTT. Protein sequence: CASSLQGQYNSPLHF.

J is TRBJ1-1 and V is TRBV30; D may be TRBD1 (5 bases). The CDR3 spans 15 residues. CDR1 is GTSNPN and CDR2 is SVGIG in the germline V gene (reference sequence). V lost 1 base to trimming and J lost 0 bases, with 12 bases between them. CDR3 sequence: CAWSGLGVVNTEAFF. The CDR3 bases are TGTGCCTGGAGTGGTTTAGGGGTTGTGAACACTGAAGCTTTCTTT.

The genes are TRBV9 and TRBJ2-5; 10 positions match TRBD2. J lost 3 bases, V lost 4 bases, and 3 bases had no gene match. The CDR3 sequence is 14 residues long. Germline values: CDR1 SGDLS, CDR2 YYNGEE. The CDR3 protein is CASSPGTSEETQYF. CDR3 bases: TGTGCCAGCAGCCCCGGGACTAGCGAAGAGACCCAGTACTTC.

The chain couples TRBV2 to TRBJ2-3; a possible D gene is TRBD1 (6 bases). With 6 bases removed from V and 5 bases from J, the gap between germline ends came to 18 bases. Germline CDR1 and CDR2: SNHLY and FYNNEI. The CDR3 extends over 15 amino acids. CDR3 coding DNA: TGTGCCAGCAGAAGGGACACTGAAAATGAAGATACGCAGTATTTT. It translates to CASRRDTENEDTQYF.

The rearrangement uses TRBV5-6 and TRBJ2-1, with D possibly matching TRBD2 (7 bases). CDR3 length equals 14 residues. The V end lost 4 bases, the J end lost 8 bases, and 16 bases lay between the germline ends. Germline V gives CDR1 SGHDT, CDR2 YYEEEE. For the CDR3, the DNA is TGTGCCAGCAGCCCGGGGGGCGGGAGCGATGAGCAGTTCTTC. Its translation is CASSPGGGSDEQFF.

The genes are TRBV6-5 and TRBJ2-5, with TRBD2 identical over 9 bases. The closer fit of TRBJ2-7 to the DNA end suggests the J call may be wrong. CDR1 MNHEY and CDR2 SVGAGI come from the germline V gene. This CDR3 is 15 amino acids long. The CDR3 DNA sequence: TGTGCCAGCAGTTACTCGAAGGGACTAGCAGCCGAGCAGTACTTC. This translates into CASSYSKGLAAEQYF.

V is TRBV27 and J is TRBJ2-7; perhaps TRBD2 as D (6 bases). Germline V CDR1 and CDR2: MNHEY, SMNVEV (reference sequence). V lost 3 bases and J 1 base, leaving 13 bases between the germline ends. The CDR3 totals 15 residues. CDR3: CASSLGRDSSYEQYF. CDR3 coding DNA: TGTGCCAGCAGTTTGGGGCGGGATAGTTCCTACGAGCAGTACTTC.

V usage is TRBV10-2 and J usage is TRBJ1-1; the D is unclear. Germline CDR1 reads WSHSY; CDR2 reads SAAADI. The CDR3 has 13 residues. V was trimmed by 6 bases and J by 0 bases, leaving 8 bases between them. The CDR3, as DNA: TGCGCCAGCAGACTTTCCCTGAACACTGAAGCTTTCTTT. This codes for CASRLSLNTEAFF.

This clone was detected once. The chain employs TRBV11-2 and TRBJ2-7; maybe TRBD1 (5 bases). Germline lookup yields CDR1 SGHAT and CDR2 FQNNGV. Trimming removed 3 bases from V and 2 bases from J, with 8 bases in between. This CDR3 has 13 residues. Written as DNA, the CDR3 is TGTGCCAGCAGCTTCCTGGACACCTACGAGCAGTACTTC. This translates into CASSFLDTYEQYF.

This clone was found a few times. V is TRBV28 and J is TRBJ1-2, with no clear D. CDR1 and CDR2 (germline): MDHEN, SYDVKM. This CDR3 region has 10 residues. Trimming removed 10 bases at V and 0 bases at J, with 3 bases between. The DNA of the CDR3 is TGTGCCACAGCTAACTATGGCTACACCTTC. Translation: CATANYGYTF.

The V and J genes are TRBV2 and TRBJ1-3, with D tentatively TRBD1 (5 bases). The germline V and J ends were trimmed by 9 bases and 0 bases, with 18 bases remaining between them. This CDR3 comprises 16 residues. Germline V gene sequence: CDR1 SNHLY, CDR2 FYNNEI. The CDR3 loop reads CASGPDGGLSGNTIYF. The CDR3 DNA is TGTGCCAGTGGACCGGATGGGGGACTCTCTGGAAACACCATATATTTT.

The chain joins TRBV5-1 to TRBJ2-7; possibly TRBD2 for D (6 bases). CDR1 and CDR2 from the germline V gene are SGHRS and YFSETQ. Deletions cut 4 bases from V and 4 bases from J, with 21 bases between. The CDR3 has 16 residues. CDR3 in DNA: TGCGCCAGCAGCGCCCAGACGACTAGTTTCATTTACGAGCAGTACTTC. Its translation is CASSAQTTSFIYEQYF.

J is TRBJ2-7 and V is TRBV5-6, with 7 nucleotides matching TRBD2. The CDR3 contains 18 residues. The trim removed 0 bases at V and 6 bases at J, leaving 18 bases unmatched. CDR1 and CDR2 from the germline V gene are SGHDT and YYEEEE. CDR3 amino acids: CASSLEGAAGRLGSEQYF. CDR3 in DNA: TGTGCCAGCAGCTTGGAAGGGGCGGCCGGGAGGCTCGGAAGCGAGCAGTACTTC.

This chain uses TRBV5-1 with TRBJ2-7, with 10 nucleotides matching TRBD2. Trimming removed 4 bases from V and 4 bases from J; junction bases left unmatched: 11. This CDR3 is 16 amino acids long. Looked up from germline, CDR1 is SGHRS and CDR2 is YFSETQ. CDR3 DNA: TGCGCCAGCAGCCCCCGTACTAGCGGGACATTGTACGAGCAGTACTTC. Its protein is CASSPRTSGTLYEQYF. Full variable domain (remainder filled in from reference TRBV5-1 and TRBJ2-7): KAGVTQTPRYLIKTRGQQVTLSCSPISGHRSVSWYQQTPGQGLQFLFEYFSETQRNKGNFPGRFSGRQFSNSRSEMNVSTLELGDSALYLCASSPRTSGTLYEQYFGPGTRLTVT.

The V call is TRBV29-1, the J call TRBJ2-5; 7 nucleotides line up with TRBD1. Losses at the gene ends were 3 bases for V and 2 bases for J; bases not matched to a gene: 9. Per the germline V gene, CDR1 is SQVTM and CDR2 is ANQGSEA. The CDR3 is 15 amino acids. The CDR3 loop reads CSVEPRQGEQETQYF. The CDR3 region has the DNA TGCAGCGTTGAGCCAAGGCAGGGGGAGCAAGAGACCCAGTACTTC.